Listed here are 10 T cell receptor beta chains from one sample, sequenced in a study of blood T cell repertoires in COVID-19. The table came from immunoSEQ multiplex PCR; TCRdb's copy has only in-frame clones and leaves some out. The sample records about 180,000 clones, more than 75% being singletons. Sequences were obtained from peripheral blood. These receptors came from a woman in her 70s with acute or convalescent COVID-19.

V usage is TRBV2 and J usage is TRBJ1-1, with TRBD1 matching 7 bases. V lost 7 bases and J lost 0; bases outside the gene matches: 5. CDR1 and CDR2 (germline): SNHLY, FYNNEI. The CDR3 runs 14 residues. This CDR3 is CASNSRGLNTEAFF. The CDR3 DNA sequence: TGTGCCAGCAATTCGAGGGGGCTGAACACTGAAGCTTTCTTT.

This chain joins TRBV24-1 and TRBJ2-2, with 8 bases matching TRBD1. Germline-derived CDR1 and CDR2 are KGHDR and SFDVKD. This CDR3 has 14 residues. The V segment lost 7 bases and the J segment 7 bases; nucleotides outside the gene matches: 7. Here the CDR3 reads CATSYRGSGGELFF. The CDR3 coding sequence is TGTGCCACCAGCTACAGGGGGTCGGGCGGGGAGCTGTTTTTT.

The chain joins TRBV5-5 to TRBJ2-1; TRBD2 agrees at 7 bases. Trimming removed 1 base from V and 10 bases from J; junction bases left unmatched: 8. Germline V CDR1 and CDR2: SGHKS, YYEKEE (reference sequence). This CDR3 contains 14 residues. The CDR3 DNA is TGTGCCAGCAGCTTGCAGCTTCGGGAGGACGAGCAGTTCTTC. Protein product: CASSLQLREDEQFF.

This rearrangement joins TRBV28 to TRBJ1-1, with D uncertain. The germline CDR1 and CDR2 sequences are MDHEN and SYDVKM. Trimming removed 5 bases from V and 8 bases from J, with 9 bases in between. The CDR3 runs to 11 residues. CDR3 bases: TGTGCCAGCAGTGTTAGAGGCGAAGCTTTCTTT. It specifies CASSVRGEAFF.

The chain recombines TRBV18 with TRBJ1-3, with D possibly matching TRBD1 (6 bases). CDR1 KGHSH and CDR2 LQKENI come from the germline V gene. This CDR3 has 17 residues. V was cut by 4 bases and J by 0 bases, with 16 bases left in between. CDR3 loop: CASSLYGDIASGNTIYF. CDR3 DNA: TGTGCCAGCTCACTGTACGGGGACATAGCCTCTGGAAACACCATATATTTT.

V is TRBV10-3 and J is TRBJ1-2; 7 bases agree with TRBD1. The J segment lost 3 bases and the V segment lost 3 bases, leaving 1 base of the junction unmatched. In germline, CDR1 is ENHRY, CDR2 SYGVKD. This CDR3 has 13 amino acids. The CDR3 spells CAISETGDYGYTF. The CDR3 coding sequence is TGTGCCATCAGTGAAACAGGGGACTATGGCTACACCTTC.

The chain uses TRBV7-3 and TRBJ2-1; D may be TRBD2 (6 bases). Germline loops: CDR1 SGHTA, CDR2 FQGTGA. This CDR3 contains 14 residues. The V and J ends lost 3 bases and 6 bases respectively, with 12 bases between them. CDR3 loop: CASSFGGTSNEQFF. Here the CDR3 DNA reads TGTGCCAGCAGCTTCGGGGGAACCTCCAATGAGCAGTTCTTC.

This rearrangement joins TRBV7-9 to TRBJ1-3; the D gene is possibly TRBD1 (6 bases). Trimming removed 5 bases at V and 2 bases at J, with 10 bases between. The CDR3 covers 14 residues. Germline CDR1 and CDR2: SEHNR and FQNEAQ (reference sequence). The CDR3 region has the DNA TGTGCCAGCAGCCCCAGGGGAACTGGAAACACCATATATTTT. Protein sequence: CASSPRGTGNTIYF.

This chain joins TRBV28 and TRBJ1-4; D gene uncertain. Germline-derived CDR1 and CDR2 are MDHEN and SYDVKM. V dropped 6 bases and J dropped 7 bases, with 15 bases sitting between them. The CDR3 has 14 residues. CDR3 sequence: CASRTYTGGEKLFF. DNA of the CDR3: TGTGCCAGCAGAACTTACACGGGTGGTGAAAAACTGTTTTTT.

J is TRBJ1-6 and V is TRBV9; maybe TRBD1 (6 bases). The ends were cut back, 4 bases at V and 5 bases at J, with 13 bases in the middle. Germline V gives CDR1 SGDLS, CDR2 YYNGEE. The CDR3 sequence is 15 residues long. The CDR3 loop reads CASSRTGLHNSPLHF. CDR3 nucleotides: TGTGCCAGCAGCAGAACAGGGTTACATAATTCACCCCTCCACTTT.